These 28 T cell receptor beta chains originate from one sample sequenced in a study of OX40 agonist ivuxolimab in advanced cancers. The data were produced by immunoSEQ multiplex PCR, yet TCRdb's version contains in-frame clones alone and is incomplete. The sample lists 60,000 to 85,000 clones, around 83% seen once, with 1.4% to 1.5% in the top ten. The sample consisted of CD4+ or CD8+ T cells sorted from blood, taken in a trial of the OX40 agonist ivuxolimab. The receptors shown here come from an adult with an advanced solid tumor such as melanoma, head and neck, liver or kidney cancer.

This chain connects TRBV5-1 to TRBJ2-2; D tentatively reads TRBD1 or TRBD2 (5 bases each). Germline CDR1 SGHRS, CDR2 YFSETQ. The CDR3 length is 16 residues. Trimming stripped 4 bases from V and 8 bases from J, with 21 bases between. CDR3 in DNA: TGCGCCAGCAGCACACTATCCCGGGGCCAAGTAGGGGAGCTGTTTTTT. This codes for CASSTLSRGQVGELFF.

This chain uses TRBV5-1 with TRBJ2-1; a weak D match, TRBD1 (6 bases). CDR3 length equals 14 residues. Trimming took off 4 bases at V and 9 bases at J, with 17 bases between the two ends. CDR1 and CDR2 from the germline V gene are SGHRS and YFSETQ. The DNA for the CDR3 is TGCGCCAGCAGCCCGCGAGGGGGTTCAAGTGAGCAGTTCTTC. Encoded protein: CASSPRGGSSEQFF.

This sequence joins TRBV16 and TRBJ2-3; 11 bases fit TRBD2. Looked up from germline, CDR1 is KGHSY and CDR2 is FQNENV. CDR3 size: 16 residues. With 0 bases clipped from V and 4 bases from J, the junction kept 3 bases outside the gene matches. The CDR3 sequence is CASSQSTSGGPDTQYF. The CDR3 region has the DNA TGTGCCAGCAGCCAATCAACTAGCGGGGGCCCAGATACGCAGTATTTT.

The table lists this clone with a few counts. For the CDR3, the DNA is TGTGCCACCAGCAGAGTCCGTGTGGGGGCCGGGGAGCTGTTTTTT. Amino acid sequence: CATSRVRVGAGELFF. The rearrangement joins TRBV15 to TRBJ2-2, with D perhaps being TRBD1 or TRBD2 (5 bases each). The CDR3 runs to 15 residues. The germline V gene encodes CDR1 LNHNV and CDR2 YYDKDF (reference sequence). Trimming cost V 1 base and J 6 bases, with 12 bases left between them.

V and J are TRBV5-1 and TRBJ2-2; TRBD2 aligns across 13 bases. The CDR3 totals 18 residues. Per the germline V gene, CDR1 is SGHRS and CDR2 is YFSETQ. After removal of 2 bases from V and 6 bases from J, the junction contained 10 bases not matched to a gene. Written as DNA, the CDR3 is TGCGCCAGCAGCTTAGGACTAGCGGGGGCCCAATTAGCCGGGGAGCTGTTTTTT. This translates into CASSLGLAGAQLAGELFF. Full variable domain (outside the CDR3, taken from reference TRBV5-1 and TRBJ2-2): KAGVTQTPRYLIKTRGQQVTLSCSPISGHRSVSWYQQTPGQGLQFLFEYFSETQRNKGNFPGRFSGRQFSNSRSEMNVSTLELGDSALYLCASSLGLAGAQLAGELFFGEGSRLTVL.

The chain carries TRBV6-1 and TRBJ2-7, with D hard to call. Germline V CDR1 and CDR2: MNHNS, SASEGT. The CDR3 sequence is 12 residues long. The V and J ends lost 2 bases and 0 bases respectively, with 2 bases between them. In nucleotides, the CDR3 is TGTGCCAGCAGTGAATTCTCCTACGAGCAGTACTTC. Its protein is CASSEFSYEQYF.

The rearrangement uses TRBV14 and TRBJ2-5, with TRBD1 identical over 9 bases. V lost 4 bases and J lost 5; bases outside the gene matches: 8. Per the germline V gene, CDR1 is SGHDN and CDR2 is FVKESK. This CDR3 contains 15 residues. The CDR3 loop is CASSLGTGNWETQYF. CDR3 DNA sequence: TGTGCCAGCAGCCTCGGGACAGGGAATTGGGAGACCCAGTACTTC. Full variable domain (outside the CDR3, taken from reference TRBV14 and TRBJ2-5): EAGVTQFPSHSVIEKGQTVTLRCDPISGHDNLYWYRRVMGKEIKFLLHFVKESKQDESGMPNNRFLAERTGGTYSTLKVQPAELEDSGVYFCASSLGTGNWETQYFGPGTRLLVL.

This clone turned up a few times. This rearrangement joins TRBV2 to TRBJ2-3, with D maybe TRBD2 (5 bases). CDR3 length: 15 amino acids. Between the trimmed V and J ends, which lost 4 bases and 1 base, there was a span of 12 bases. CDR1 is SNHLY, CDR2 FYNNEI, per germline. The CDR3 DNA is TGTGCCAGCAGTGTTGCGGGCCCCGGCACAGATACGCAGTATTTT. Translation gives CASSVAGPGTDTQYF. Full variable domain (missing parts from reference TRBV2 and TRBJ2-3): EPEVTQTPSHQVTQMGQEVILRCVPISNHLYFYWYRQILGQKVEFLVSFYNNEISEKSEIFDDQFSVERPDGSNFTLKIRSTKLEDSAMYFCASSVAGPGTDTQYFGPGTRLTVL.

The rearrangement links TRBV10-3 to TRBJ2-5, with D maybe TRBD2 (5 bases). This CDR3 is built from 13 residues. Germline-derived CDR1 and CDR2 are ENHRY and SYGVKD. Trimming pared 3 bases from V and 5 bases from J, leaving 10 bases between. CDR3 DNA: TGTGCCATCAGTGAACCGCGAGGGGAGACCCAGTACTTC. It is translated as CAISEPRGETQYF.

V is TRBV5-1 and J is TRBJ2-1; D not resolved. The germline V and J ends were trimmed by 1 base and 5 bases, with 7 bases remaining between them. Germline lookup yields CDR1 SGHRS and CDR2 YFSETQ. CDR3 length: 13 residues. This CDR3 is CASSLLQNNEQFF. The CDR3 nucleotides are TGCGCCAGCAGCTTGTTACAGAACAATGAGCAGTTCTTC.

This sequence joins TRBV5-1 and TRBJ1-6; weak D call: TRBD1 (5 bases). V was clipped by 3 bases and J by 5 bases, with 12 bases between them. CDR3 length: 15 residues. CDR1 is SGHRS, CDR2 YFSETQ, per germline. In DNA, the CDR3 is TGCGCCAGCAGCTCTGGGGCAAGTGATAATTCACCCCTCCACTTT. It is translated as CASSSGASDNSPLHF. The full variable domain, completed using reference TRBV5-1 and TRBJ1-6, is KAGVTQTPRYLIKTRGQQVTLSCSPISGHRSVSWYQQTPGQGLQFLFEYFSETQRNKGNFPGRFSGRQFSNSRSEMNVSTLELGDSALYLCASSSGASDNSPLHFGNGTRLTVT.

The chain combines TRBV25-1 with TRBJ2-3; possible D gene TRBD1, 6 bases. There are 12 residues in the CDR3. V lost 6 bases to trimming and J lost 3 bases, with 7 bases between them. The V gene's germline CDR1 is MGHDK and CDR2 SYGVNS. CDR3 sequence: CASRDSTDTQYF. The CDR3 DNA reads as TGTGCCAGCAGGGACAGTACAGATACGCAGTATTTT.

This chain links TRBV21-1 with TRBJ2-5. TRBV21-1 is described as a pseudogene. The CDR3 extends over 15 amino acids. CDR3 nucleotides: TGTGCCAGCAGCAAATGTATTAGGTTAAGGGAGACCCAGTACTTC. As protein: CASSKCIRLRETQYF.

The chain joins TRBV21-1 to TRBJ2-7; the table names TRBD2, a call not compared with the DNA. TRBV21-1 is tagged as a pseudogene. The CDR3 has 16 residues. CDR3 residues: CASSKFTGVSSYEQYF. The CDR3, as DNA: TGTGCCAGCAGCAAATTCACCGGGGTCAGCTCCTACGAGCAGTACTTC.

The V gene is TRBV7-6, the J gene TRBJ1-4; no definite D call. V lost 4 bases, J lost 7 bases, and 7 bases lay in between. The CDR3 totals 12 residues. Germline CDR1 is SGHVS and CDR2 is FNYEAQ. The CDR3 region is CASSSGSEKLFF. The CDR3 coding sequence is TGTGCCAGCAGCTCCGGGTCTGAAAAACTGTTTTTT.

The chain recombines TRBV29-1 with TRBJ1-1; TRBD1 matches 8 bases. The germline CDR1 and CDR2 sequences are SQVTM and ANQGSEA. The CDR3 runs 13 residues. J lost 3 bases, V lost 6 bases, and 6 bases had no gene match. This CDR3 is CSVPSGGHTEAFF. CDR3 sequence (DNA): TGCAGCGTGCCGTCAGGGGGCCACACTGAAGCTTTCTTT.

V and J are TRBV10-1 and TRBJ2-1; D is possibly TRBD2 (6 bases). V lost 2 bases, J lost 5 bases, and 16 bases lay in between. CDR1 and CDR2 from the germline V gene are WNHNN and SYGVQD (reference sequence). CDR3 length: 16 amino acids. The CDR3 DNA sequence: TGCGCCAGCAGTGAGCTAGGGCTAGCGACTGACAATGAGCAGTTCTTC. This translates into CASSELGLATDNEQFF.

V and J are TRBV11-2 and TRBJ2-7; 12 bases line up with TRBD1. The trim removed 1 base at V and 2 bases at J, leaving 12 bases unmatched. The CDR3 totals 19 residues. Germline lookup yields CDR1 SGHAT and CDR2 FQNNGV. The CDR3 nucleotides are TGTGCCAGCAGCTTAGTGGCGGGGACAGGGGGCCAGTATGCCTACGAGCAGTACTTC. As protein: CASSLVAGTGGQYAYEQYF.

V and J are TRBV30 and TRBJ1-1, with D hard to call. V lost 1 base, J lost 7 bases, and 4 bases lay in between. The CDR3 length is 10 residues. Germline CDR1 and CDR2: GTSNPN and SVGIG (reference sequence). CDR3 protein: CAWSDHEAFF. The DNA for the CDR3 is TGTGCCTGGAGTGACCATGAAGCTTTCTTT.

The gene calls are TRBV7-6 and TRBJ2-7, with 14 bases lining up with TRBD2. Germline V gene data show CDR1 as SGHVS and CDR2 as FNYEAQ. The CDR3 spans 15 residues. Trimming took 5 bases from V and 7 from J; bases not matched to a gene: 7. CDR3 amino acids: CASSKTSGGALEQYF. CDR3 sequence (DNA): TGTGCCAGCAGCAAGACTAGCGGGGGGGCGTTGGAGCAGTACTTC.

The rearrangement links TRBV29-1 to TRBJ1-5; D possibly corresponds to TRBD1 (5 bases). Per germline, CDR1 SQVTM and CDR2 ANQGSEA. The CDR3 consists of 13 residues. V gave up 6 bases and J gave up 9 bases, with 18 bases separating them. CDR3 sequence: CSVEETGQGPQHF. The CDR3, as DNA: TGCAGCGTGGAGGAAACAGGCCAGGGGCCCCAGCATTTT. Supplemented by reference TRBV29-1 and TRBJ1-5, the full variable domain reads SAVISQKPSRDICQRGTSLTIQCQVDSQVTMMFWYRQQPGQSLTLIATANQGSEATYESGFVIDKFPISRPNLTFSTLTVSNMSPEDSSIYLCSVEETGQGPQHFGDGTRLSIL.

The chain employs TRBV6-5 and TRBJ2-7; D remains unclear. The CDR3 length is 14 residues. Looked up from germline, CDR1 is MNHEY and CDR2 is SVGAGI. V lost 7 bases to trimming and J lost 2 bases, with 15 bases between them. CDR3 residues: CASNRNRAPYEQYF. The DNA of the CDR3 is TGTGCCAGCAATCGGAACAGAGCTCCCTACGAGCAGTACTTC.

This clone occurred once. This chain connects TRBV5-4 to TRBJ1-6; D is undetermined. CDR1 and CDR2 (germline): SGHNT, YYREEE (reference sequence). The CDR3 runs to 16 residues. The ends were cut back, 0 bases at V and 11 bases at J, with 18 bases in the middle. CDR3 protein: CASSLALLGGDPPLHF. The CDR3 nucleotides read TGTGCCAGCAGCTTGGCCTTACTTGGAGGAGATCCACCCCTCCACTTT.

The chain employs TRBV11-2 and TRBJ2-7; tentative D call: TRBD2 (7 bases). Trimming stripped 4 bases from V and 8 bases from J, with 24 bases between. The CDR3 has 16 amino acids. CDR1 SGHAT and CDR2 FQNNGV come from the germline V gene. CDR3 DNA: TGTGCCAGCAGCTATTCGGGGGGCGCACGGGGGCGAAAGCAGTACTTC. Its protein product is CASSYSGGARGRKQYF.

The chain employs TRBV2 and TRBJ1-2, with 8 bases lining up with TRBD1. Germline CDR1 and CDR2: SNHLY and FYNNEI. The CDR3 contains 12 residues. J gave up 4 bases and V 6 bases, and 1 base lay outside the gene matches. The CDR3 protein is CASSGQGYGYTF. CDR3 sequence (DNA): TGTGCCAGCAGCGGACAGGGCTATGGCTACACCTTC. Looking up the rest from reference TRBV2 and TRBJ1-2 gives the full variable domain: EPEVTQTPSHQVTQMGQEVILRCVPISNHLYFYWYRQILGQKVEFLVSFYNNEISEKSEIFDDQFSVERPDGSNFTLKIRSTKLEDSAMYFCASSGQGYGYTFGSGTRLTVV.

With regard to this clone: Other nucleotide sequences from this sample produce the same CDR3. The rearrangement joins TRBV6-5 to TRBJ1-5; the D is unclear. This CDR3 comprises 13 residues. Trimming left V 2 bases short and J 2 bases short, with 4 bases between. CDR1 is MNHEY, CDR2 SVGAGI, per germline. The CDR3 DNA is TGTGCCAGCAGTTACAGGGGCAATCAGCCCCAGCATTTT. Translation: CASSYRGNQPQHF.

This clone has just a few counts. The V call is TRBV2, the J call TRBJ1-5; 7 nucleotides match TRBD1. The germline V gene encodes CDR1 SNHLY and CDR2 FYNNEI. V shed 5 bases and J 2 bases; nucleotides not matched to a gene: 6. The CDR3 spans 15 residues. This CDR3 is CASSRQGLGNQPQHF. The CDR3, as DNA: TGTGCCAGCAGTAGACAGGGCCTGGGCAATCAGCCCCAGCATTTT.

The chain employs TRBV5-8 and TRBJ2-5, with D possibly being TRBD1 (6 bases). The CDR3 consists of 14 residues. The V end lost 3 bases, the J end lost 3 bases, and 12 bases lay between the germline ends. Germline assignment: CDR1 SGHTS and CDR2 YDEGEE. The CDR3 reads CASSWKDRKETQYF. CDR3 bases: TGTGCCAGCAGCTGGAAGGACAGAAAAGAGACCCAGTACTTC.